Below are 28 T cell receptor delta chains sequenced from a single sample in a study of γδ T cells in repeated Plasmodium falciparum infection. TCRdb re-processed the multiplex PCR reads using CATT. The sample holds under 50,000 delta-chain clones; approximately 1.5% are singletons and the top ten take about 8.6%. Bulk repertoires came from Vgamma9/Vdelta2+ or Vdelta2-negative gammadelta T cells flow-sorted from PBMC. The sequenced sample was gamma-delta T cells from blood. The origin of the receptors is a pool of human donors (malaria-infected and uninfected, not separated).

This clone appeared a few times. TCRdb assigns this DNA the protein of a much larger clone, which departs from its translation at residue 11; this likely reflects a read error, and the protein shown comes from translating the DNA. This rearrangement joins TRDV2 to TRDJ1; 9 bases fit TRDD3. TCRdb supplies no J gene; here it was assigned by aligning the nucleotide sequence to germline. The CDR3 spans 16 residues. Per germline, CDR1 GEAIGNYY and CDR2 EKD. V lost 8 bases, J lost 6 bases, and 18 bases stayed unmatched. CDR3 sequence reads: CASWPVGDTPNNKLIF. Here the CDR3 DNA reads TGTGCCTCATGGCCGGTTGGGGATACGCCGAATAATAAACTCATCTTT.

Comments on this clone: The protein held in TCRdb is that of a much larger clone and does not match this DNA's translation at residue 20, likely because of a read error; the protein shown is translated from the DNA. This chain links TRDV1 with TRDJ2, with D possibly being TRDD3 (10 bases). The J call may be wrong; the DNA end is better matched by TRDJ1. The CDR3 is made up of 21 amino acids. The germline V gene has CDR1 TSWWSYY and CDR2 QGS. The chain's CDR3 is CALGAEAFLLRGDTAAAQLIF. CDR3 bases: TGTGCTCTTGGGGCCGAGGCCTTCCTACTAAGGGGGGATACGGCTGCAGCACAACTCATCTTT.

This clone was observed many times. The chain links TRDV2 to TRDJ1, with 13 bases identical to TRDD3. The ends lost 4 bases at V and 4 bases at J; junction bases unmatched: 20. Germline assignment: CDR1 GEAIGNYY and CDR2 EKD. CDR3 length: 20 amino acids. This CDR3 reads CACEGLAADWGIRGGDKLIF. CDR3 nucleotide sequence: TGTGCCTGTGAGGGGTTGGCCGCAGACTGGGGGATACGTGGGGGCGATAAACTCATCTTT.

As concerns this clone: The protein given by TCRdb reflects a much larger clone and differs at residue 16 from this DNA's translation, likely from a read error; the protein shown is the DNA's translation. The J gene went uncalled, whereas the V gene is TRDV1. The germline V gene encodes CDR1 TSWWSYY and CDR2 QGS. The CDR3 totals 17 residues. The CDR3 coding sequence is TGTGCTCTTGGGGCCCATCGGTCTACTTATGGCTCCGATAAACTCACCTTT. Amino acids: CALGAHRSTYGSDKLTF.

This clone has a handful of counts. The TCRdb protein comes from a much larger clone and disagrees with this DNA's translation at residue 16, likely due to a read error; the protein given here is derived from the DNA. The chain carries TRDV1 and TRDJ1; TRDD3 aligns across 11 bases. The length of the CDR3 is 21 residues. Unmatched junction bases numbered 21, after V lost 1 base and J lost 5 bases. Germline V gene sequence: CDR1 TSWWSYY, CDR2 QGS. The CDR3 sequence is CALGEHSSYRILGDRRDKLIF. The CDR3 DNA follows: TGTGCTCTTGGGGAACATTCTTCCTACCGTATACTGGGGGATAGAAGGGATAAACTCATCTTT.

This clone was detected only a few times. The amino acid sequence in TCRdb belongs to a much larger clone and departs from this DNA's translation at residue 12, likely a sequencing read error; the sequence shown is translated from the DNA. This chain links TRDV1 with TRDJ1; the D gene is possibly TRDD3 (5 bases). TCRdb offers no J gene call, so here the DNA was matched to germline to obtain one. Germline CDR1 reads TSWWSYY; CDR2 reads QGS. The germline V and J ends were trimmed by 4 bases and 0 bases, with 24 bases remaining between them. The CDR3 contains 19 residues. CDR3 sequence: CALGGLSRSGAPYTDKLIF. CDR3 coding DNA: TGTGCTCTTGGGGGACTCTCGAGGTCGGGGGCCCCGTACACCGATAAACTCATCTTT.

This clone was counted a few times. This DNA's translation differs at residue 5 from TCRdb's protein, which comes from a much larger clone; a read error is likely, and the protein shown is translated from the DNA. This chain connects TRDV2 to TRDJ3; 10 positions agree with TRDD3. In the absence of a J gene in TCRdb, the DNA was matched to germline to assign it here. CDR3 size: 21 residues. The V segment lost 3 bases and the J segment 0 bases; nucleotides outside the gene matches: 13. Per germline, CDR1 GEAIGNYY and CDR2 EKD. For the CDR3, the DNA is TGTGCCTGTGACCCGTCCTGTACTGGGGGATTGGTCTCCTGGGACACCCGACAGATGTTTTTC. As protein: CACDPSCTGGLVSWDTRQMFF.

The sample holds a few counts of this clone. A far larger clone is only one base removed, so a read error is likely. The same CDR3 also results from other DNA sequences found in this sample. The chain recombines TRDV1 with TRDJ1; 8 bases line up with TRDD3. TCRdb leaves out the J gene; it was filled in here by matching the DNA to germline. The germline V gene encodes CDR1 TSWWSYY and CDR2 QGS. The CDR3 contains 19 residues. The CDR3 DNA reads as TGTGCTCTTGGGGATGGAGGAGCTGGGGGACTCAAGTACACTGATAAACTCATCTTT. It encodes CALGDGGAGGLKYTDKLIF.

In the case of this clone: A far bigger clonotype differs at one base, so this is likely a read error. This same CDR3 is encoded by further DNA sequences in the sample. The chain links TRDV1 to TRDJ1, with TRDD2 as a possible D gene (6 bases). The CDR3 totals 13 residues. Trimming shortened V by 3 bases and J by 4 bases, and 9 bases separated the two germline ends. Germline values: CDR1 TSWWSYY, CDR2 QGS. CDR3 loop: CALGDSYLDKLIF. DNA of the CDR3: TGTGCTCTTGGGGATTCCTATCTCGATAAACTCATCTTT.

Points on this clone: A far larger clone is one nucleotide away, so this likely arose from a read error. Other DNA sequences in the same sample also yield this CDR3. The CDR3 DNA is TGTGCCTGTGACGCTCTATATACCTTGTACACCGATAAACTTATCTTT. As protein: CACDALYTLYTDKLIF. V is TRDV2 and J is TRDJ1; D is unclear. The CDR3 runs to 16 residues. The germline CDR1 and CDR2 sequences are GEAIGNYY and EKD.

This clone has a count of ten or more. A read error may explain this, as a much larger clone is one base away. The CDR3: CALGELDASYNPGGLGRTDKLIF. CDR3 DNA sequence: TGTGCTCTTGGGGAACTAGATGCTTCCTATAACCCTGGGGGATTGGGCCGCACCGATAAACTCATCTTT. This chain links TRDV1 with TRDJ1; 9 bases are shared with TRDD3. No J gene is reported in TCRdb; it was inferred here by comparing the DNA with germline. Per germline, CDR1 TSWWSYY and CDR2 QGS. V dropped 0 bases and J dropped 1; count of bases not matched to a gene: 24. The CDR3 has 23 amino acids.

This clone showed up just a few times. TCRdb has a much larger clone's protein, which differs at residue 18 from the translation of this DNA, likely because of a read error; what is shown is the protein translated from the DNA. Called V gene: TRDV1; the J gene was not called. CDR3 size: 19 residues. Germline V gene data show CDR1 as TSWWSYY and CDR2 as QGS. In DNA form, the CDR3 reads TGTGCTCTTGCCCTCCCACCCTTATACGGGACTGAGCGTATCGATAAACTCACCTTT. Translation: CALALPPLYGTERIDKLTF.

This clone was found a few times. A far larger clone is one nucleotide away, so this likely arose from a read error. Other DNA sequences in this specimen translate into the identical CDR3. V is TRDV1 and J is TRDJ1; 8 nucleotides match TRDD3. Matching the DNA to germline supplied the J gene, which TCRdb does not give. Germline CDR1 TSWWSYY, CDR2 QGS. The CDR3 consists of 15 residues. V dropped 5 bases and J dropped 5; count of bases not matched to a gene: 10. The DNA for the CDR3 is TGTGCTCTTGGGACCAACGGGATACGGGGTGATAAACTCATCTTT. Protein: CALGTNGIRGDKLIF.

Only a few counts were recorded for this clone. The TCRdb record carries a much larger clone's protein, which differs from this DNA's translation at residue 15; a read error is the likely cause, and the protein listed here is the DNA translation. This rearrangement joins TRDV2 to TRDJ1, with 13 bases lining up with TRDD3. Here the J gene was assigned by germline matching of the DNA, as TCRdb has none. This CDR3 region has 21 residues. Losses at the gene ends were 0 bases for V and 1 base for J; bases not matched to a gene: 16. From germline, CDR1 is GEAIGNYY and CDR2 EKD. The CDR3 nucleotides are TGTGCCTGTGACACCGTTACTGGGGGATACGCCGAGCGGAAGGGCACCGATAAACTCATCTTT. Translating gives CACDTVTGGYAERKGTDKLIF.

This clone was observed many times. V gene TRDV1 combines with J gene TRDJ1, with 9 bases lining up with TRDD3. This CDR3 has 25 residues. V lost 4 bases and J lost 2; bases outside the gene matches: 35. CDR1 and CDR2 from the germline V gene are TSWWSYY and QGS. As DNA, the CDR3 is TGTGCTCTTGGGGGCTTTTGGCCATCGATTAGGGGGGATACCCAAGGATACGGGTCAACCGATAAACTCATCTTT. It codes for CALGGFWPSIRGDTQGYGSTDKLIF.

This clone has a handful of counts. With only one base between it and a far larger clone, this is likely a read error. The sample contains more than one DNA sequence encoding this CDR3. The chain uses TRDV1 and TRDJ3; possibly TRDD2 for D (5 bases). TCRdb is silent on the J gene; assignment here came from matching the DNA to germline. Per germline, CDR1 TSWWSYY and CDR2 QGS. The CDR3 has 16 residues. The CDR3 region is CALNLRHTWDTRQMFF. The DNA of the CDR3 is TGCGCTCTAAACCTACGGCACACCTGGGACACCCGACAGATGTTTTTC.

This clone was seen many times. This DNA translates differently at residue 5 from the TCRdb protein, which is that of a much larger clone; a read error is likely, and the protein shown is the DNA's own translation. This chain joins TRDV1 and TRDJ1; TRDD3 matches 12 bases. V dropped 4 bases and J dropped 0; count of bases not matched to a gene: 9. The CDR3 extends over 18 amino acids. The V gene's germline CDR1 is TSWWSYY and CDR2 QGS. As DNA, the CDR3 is TGTGCTCTTGGGGGCGGCTCCTGGGGGATACGAGACACCGATAAACTCATCTTT. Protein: CALGGGSWGIRDTDKLIF.

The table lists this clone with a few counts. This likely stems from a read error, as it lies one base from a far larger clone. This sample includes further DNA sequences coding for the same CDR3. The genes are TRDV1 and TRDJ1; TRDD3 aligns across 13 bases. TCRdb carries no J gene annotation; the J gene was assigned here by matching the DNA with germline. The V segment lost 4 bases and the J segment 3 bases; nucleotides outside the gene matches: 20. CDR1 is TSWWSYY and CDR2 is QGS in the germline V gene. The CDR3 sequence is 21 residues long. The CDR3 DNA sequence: TGTGCTCTTGGGGCCCCCTCCTACGTATCCCTACTGGGGGATACGGCCGATAAACTCATCTTT. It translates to CALGAPSYVSLLGDTADKLIF.

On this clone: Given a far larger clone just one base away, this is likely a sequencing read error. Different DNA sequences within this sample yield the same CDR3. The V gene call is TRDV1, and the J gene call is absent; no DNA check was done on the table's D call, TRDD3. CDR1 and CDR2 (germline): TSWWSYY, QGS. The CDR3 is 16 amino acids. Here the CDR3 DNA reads TGTGCTCTTGGGGACCCATTAACCGGGTACACCGATAAGCTCATCTTT. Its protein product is CALGDPLTGYTDKLIF.

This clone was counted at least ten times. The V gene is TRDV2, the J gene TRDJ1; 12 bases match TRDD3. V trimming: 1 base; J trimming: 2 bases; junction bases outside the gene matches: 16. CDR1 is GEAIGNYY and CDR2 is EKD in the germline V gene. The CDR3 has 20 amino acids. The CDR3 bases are TGTGCCTGTGACACGATTCCGACCGGTACTGGGGGATACCAAACCGATAAACTCATCTTT. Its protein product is CACDTIPTGTGGYQTDKLIF.

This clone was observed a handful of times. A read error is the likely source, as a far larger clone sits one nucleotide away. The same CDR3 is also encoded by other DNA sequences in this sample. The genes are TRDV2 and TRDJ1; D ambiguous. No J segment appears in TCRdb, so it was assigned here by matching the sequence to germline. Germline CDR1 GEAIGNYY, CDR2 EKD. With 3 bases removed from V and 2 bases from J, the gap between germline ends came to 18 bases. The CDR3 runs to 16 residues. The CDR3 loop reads CACDPPRTVYTDKLIF. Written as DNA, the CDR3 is TGTGCCTGTGACCCCCCGCGCACAGTGTATACCGATAAACTCATCTTT.

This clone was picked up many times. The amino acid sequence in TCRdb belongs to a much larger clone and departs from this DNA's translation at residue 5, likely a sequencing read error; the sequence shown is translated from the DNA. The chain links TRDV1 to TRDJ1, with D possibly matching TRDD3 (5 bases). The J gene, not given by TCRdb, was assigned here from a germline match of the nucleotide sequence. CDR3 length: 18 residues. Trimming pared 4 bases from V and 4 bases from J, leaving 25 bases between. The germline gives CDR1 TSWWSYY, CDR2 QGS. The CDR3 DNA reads TGTGCTCTTGGGGGCTTTCCCCTCCTTGGCCGCGGGGGCGATAAACTCATCTTT. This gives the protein CALGGFPLLGRGGDKLIF.

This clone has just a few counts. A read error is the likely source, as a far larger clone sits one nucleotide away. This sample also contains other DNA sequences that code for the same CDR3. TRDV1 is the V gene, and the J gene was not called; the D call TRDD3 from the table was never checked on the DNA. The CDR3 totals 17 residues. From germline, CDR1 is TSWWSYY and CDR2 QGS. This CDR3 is CALGGIGGDLYTDKLIF. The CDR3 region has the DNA TGTGCTCTTGGGGGAATAGGGGGGGATCTGTACACCGATAAACTTATCTTT.

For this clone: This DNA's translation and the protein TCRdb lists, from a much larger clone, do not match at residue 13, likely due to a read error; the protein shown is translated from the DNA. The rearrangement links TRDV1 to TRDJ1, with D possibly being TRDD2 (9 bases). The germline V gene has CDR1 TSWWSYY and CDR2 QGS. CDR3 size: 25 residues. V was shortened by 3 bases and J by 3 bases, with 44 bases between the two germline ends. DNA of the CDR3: TGTGCTCTTGGGGACCCCTACTCTTCCTTCCTACTGAGGGATACGGGGAGTAGCGAGGCCGATAAACTCATCTTT. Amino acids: CALGDPYSSFLLRDTGSSEADKLIF.

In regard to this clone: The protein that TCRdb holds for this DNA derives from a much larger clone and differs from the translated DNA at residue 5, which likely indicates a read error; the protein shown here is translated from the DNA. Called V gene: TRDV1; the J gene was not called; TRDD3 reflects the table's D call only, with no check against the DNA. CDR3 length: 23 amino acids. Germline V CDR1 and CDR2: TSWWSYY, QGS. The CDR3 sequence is CALGGLLLRSSTVLGDNSGGLIF. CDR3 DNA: TGTGCTCTTGGGGGACTACTTTTAAGGTCTTCTACCGTACTGGGGGACAACTCCGGGGGGCTCATCTTT.

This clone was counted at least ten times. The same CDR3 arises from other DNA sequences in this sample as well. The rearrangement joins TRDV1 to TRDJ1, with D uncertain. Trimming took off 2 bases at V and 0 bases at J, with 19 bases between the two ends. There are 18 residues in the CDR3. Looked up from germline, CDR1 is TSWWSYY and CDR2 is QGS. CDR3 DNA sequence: TGTGCTCTTGGGGAAACGGGAACGGTCGTACAGAACACCGATAAACTCATCTTT. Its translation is CALGETGTVVQNTDKLIF.

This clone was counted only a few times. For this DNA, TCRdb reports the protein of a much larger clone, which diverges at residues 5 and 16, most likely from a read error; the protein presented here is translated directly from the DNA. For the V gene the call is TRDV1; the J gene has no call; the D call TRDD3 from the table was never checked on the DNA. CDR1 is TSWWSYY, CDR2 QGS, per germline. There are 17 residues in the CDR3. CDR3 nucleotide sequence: TGTGCTCTTGGGGGACGGCCTCCGGGGGATATAACCGATAAACTCACCTTT. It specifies CALGGRPPGDITDKLTF.

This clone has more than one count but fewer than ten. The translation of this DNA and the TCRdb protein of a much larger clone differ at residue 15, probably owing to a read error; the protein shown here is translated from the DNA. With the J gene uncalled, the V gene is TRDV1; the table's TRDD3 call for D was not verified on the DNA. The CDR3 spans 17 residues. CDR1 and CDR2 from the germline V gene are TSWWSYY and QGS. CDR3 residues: CALGEPLTRTPTDKPIF. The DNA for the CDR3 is TGTGCTCTTGGGGAACCCCTAACCCGTACCCCCACCGATAAACCCATCTTT.